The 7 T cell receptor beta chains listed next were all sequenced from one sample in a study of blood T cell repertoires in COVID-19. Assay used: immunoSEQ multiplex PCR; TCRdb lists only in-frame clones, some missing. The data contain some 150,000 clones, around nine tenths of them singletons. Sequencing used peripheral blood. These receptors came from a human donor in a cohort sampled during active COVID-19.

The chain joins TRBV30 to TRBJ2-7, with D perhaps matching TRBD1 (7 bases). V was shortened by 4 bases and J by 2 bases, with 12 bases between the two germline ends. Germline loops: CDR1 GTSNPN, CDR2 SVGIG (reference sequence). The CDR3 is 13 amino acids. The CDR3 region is CAWKAGGPYEQYF. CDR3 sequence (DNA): TGTGCCTGGAAGGCAGGGGGGCCCTACGAGCAGTACTTC.

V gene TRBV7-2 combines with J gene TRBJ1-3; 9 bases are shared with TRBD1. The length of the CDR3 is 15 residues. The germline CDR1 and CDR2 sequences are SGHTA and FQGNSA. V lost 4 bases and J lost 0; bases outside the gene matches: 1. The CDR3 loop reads CASSWGQGSGNTIYF. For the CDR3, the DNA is TGTGCCAGCAGCTGGGGACAGGGCTCTGGAAACACCATATATTTT.

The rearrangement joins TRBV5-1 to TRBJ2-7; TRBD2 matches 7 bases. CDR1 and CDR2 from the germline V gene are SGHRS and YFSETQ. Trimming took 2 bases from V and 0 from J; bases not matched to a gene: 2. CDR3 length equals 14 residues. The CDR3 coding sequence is TGCGCCAGCAGCTTAGCGGGGAGCTCCTACGAGCAGTACTTC. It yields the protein CASSLAGSSYEQYF.

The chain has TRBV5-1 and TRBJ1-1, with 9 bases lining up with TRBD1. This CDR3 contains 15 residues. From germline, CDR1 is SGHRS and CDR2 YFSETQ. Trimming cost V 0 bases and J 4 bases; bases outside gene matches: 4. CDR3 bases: TGCGCCAGCAGCTTGGACAGGGGGCGAGGCACTGAAGCTTTCTTT. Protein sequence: CASSLDRGRGTEAFF.

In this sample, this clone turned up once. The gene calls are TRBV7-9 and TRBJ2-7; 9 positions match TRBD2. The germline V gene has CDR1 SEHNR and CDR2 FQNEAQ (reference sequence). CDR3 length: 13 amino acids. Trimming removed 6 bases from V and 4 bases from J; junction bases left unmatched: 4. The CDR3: CASRPTSGYEQYF. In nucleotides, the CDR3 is TGTGCCAGCAGACCGACTAGCGGTTACGAGCAGTACTTC.

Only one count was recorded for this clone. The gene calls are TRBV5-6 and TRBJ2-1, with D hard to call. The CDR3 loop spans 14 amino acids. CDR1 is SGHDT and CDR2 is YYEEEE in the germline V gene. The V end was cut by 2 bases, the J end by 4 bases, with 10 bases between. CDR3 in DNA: TGTGCCAGCAGCTTTCGGGTATCGTACAATGAGCAGTTCTTC. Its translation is CASSFRVSYNEQFF.

CDR3 in amino acids: CASSLVGQGPYNEQFF. CDR3 bases: TGTGCCAGCAGCTTAGTTGGACAGGGCCCATACAATGAGCAGTTCTTC. The gene calls are TRBV7-9 and TRBJ2-1, with 8 bases matching TRBD1. The CDR3 sequence is 16 residues long. J lost 4 bases, V lost 1 base, and 6 bases had no gene match. Germline CDR1 is SEHNR and CDR2 is FQNEAQ (reference sequence).